Listed here is a single TCR beta chain. Its antigen is unidentified. This sample is part of a study of OX40 agonist ivuxolimab in advanced cancers. Study findings and constraints: Antigen targets of the expanded peripheral T cells went undetermined. The average count of expanded clones was higher among CD8+ T cells than among CD4+.

Only in-frame clones appear in the TCRdb table, and some are missing; sequencing was by immunoSEQ multiplex PCR. The table shows tens of thousands of clones, with about 88% occurring only once. Source: CD4+ or CD8+ T cells sorted from blood, taken in a trial of the OX40 agonist ivuxolimab. The sequence came from an adult with an advanced solid tumor such as melanoma, head and neck, liver or kidney cancer.

The CDR3 bases are TGTGCCAGCAGCTTAATTCCCGACTCTGGGGCCAACGTCCTGACTTTC. Translated: CASSLIPDSGANVLTF. The chain recombines TRBV7-9 with TRBJ2-6; D gene unclear. The CDR3 length is 16 residues. Germline V gives CDR1 SEHNR, CDR2 FQNEAQ (reference sequence). The V end was cut by 2 bases, the J end by 0 bases, with 8 bases between.